The 29 T cell receptor beta chains below were found in one sample sequenced in a study of breast tumors, draining lymph nodes, adjacent tissues (dated by TCRdb to the mid-2010s). Libraries were prepared through multiplex PCR. The sequencing machine was an Illumina HiSeq 2000. TCRdb passed the public sequencing reads through fastp at Q25 and MiXCR, retaining productive beta sequences. Rows matching on CDR3 protein sequence are summarized as one entry with the most common DNA and genes. This sample holds roughly 120,000 distinct CDR3 sequences; 15% to 20% were observed only once. The ten most abundant clones make up less than 4.5% of the sample. The lymph node samples were taken from the axillary draining lymph nodes of breast cancer patients. Sequencing was performed on axillary lymph node tissue. Receptor source: a female donor with breast cancer. Some clones in this sample may be carry-over from other donors' samples.

This clonotype turned up a few times. The rearrangement joins TRBV18 to TRBJ2-3; 7 positions match TRBD2. This CDR3 has 13 residues. Germline V CDR1 and CDR2: KGHSH, LQKENI. V gave up 4 bases and J gave up 6 bases; unmatched junction bases: 4. The CDR3 sequence: CASSRGRVDTQYF. CDR3 nucleotides: TGTGCCAGCTCACGCGGGAGAGTGGATACGCAGTATTTT.

This clonotype came up many times. The chain employs TRBV19 and TRBJ2-3, with D hard to call. The V gene lost 4 bases and the J gene lost 1 base, with 12 bases spanning the gap. Germline V gene data show CDR1 as LNHDA and CDR2 as SQIVND (reference sequence). This CDR3 region has 15 residues. This CDR3 reads CASSTPDRRTDTQYF. The CDR3 DNA is TGTGCCAGTAGTACCCCAGACCGACGCACAGATACGCAGTATTTT.

This clonotype was recorded many times. One junction end does not reproduce the germline sequence, and a read error may be involved. The V and J genes are TRBV7-7 and TRBJ2-3, with D perhaps TRBD2 (6 bases). The CDR3 length is 16 residues. The germline gives CDR1 SSHAT, CDR2 FNYEAQ (reference sequence). The CDR3, as DNA: TGTGCTAGCAGCTTAGGACGGGGGAGTGGGGCAGATACGCAGTATTTT. It codes for CASSLGRGSGADTQYF.

Comment on this clonotype: This likely comes from a read error, as the CDR3 has no conserved phenylalanine or tryptophan at its end. The chain employs TRBV27 and TRBJ1-6; D gene ambiguous. The CDR3 consists of 14 residues. CDR1 is MNHEY and CDR2 is SMNVEV in the germline V gene (reference sequence). Trimming pared 2 bases from V and 7 bases from J, leaving 9 bases between. As DNA, the CDR3 is TGTGCCAGCAGTTTAGGATTAAAAAATTCACCCCTCCACTCT. Translating gives CASSLGLKNSPLHS.

This clonotype was seen more than once but under ten times. This chain joins TRBV6-1 and TRBJ1-4; no clear D. The CDR3 consists of 15 residues. Per the germline V gene, CDR1 is MNHNS and CDR2 is SASEGT. Trimming left V 7 bases short and J 8 bases short, with 20 bases between. CDR3 in DNA: TGTGCCAGCACTCTAAGGGAGGGTTTGGGGGAAAAACTGTTTTTT. It specifies CASTLREGLGEKLFF.

Many counts were recorded for this clonotype. One end of the junction fails to match germline, which may point to a read error. The V gene is TRBV7-9, the J gene TRBJ2-7; the match to TRBD1 covers 9 bases. The CDR3 spans 17 residues. Germline values: CDR1 SEHNR, CDR2 FQNEAQ (reference sequence). CDR3 nucleotides: TGTGCCAGCAGCTTAACCGAAACCGGGACAGGGTCCTTCGAGCAGTACTTC. This translates into CASSLTETGTGSFEQYF.

This clonotype was observed at least ten times. The chain is built from TRBV7-8 and TRBJ2-7, with TRBD2 matching over 9 bases. V shed 6 bases and J 3 bases; nucleotides not matched to a gene: 3. The length of the CDR3 is 13 residues. From germline, CDR1 is SGHVS and CDR2 FQNEAQ. The CDR3: CASSSGGNYEQYF. The CDR3 bases are TGTGCCAGCAGTAGCGGGGGAAACTACGAGCAGTACTTC.

As to this clonotype: This could be a read error, since a much larger clone is one nucleotide away. The chain has TRBV11-2 and TRBJ2-3; D gene unclear. This CDR3 contains 11 residues. The germline CDR1 and CDR2 sequences are SGHAT and FQNNGV. V was pared by 8 bases and J by 6 bases, with 9 bases between. The DNA for the CDR3 is TGTGCCAGCGGGGAAGGGGATACGCAGTATTTT. This codes for CASGEGDTQYF.

This clonotype was detected ten times or more. The J gene is TRBJ2-5, the V gene TRBV9; possible D gene TRBD2, 6 bases. The CDR3 consists of 13 residues. Germline loops: CDR1 SGDLS, CDR2 YYNGEE. V lost 4 bases to trimming and J lost 5 bases, with 12 bases between them. The CDR3 sequence: CASSSGVGETQYF. CDR3 DNA: TGTGCCAGCAGCTCGGGGGTTGGGGAGACCCAGTACTTC.

This clonotype was detected only a few times. J is TRBJ2-1 and V is TRBV19; D is tentatively TRBD1 or TRBD2 (6 bases each). Germline lookup yields CDR1 LNHDA and CDR2 SQIVND (reference sequence). The CDR3 has 14 amino acids. The germline V and J ends were trimmed by 3 bases and 9 bases, with 15 bases remaining between them. The CDR3 region is CASSIGGGLGEQFF. In DNA, the CDR3 is TGTGCCAGTAGTATCGGAGGGGGGTTGGGTGAGCAGTTCTTC.

This clonotype was seen repeatedly, ten times or more. The chain has TRBV20-1 and TRBJ2-2; tentatively, D is TRBD1 (6 bases). Looked up from germline, CDR1 is DFQATT and CDR2 is SNEGSKA (reference sequence). Trimming removed 6 bases at V and 0 bases at J, with 17 bases between. CDR3 size: 16 residues. The CDR3 spells CSATPLGTTNTGELFF. The CDR3 DNA sequence: TGCAGTGCCACACCTCTCGGGACAACGAACACCGGGGAGCTGTTTTTT.

This clonotype has ten or more counts. The chain links TRBV3-1 to TRBJ2-1; possible D gene TRBD1, 6 bases. The ends were cut back, 4 bases at V and 10 bases at J, with 17 bases in the middle. Germline values: CDR1 LGHDT, CDR2 YNNKEL (reference sequence). This CDR3 comprises 14 residues. The CDR3 DNA reads as TGTGCCAGCAGCCCTCGGGGCAACAGGGACGAGCAGTTCTTC. This translates into CASSPRGNRDEQFF.

This clonotype was counted many times. This chain uses TRBV7-9 with TRBJ2-2, with a weak D call TRBD1 (6 bases). The germline gives CDR1 SEHNR, CDR2 FQNEAQ (reference sequence). The V end lost 4 bases, the J end lost 5 bases, and 14 bases lay between the germline ends. The CDR3 has 15 amino acids. CDR3 DNA sequence: TGTGCCAGCAGCTCTATAACAGGGCGGACCGGGGAGCTGTTTTTT. Residues: CASSSITGRTGELFF.

This clonotype was detected ten times or more. This rearrangement joins TRBV20-1 to TRBJ1-6, with 9 bases aligning to TRBD1. This CDR3 has 13 amino acids. CDR1 and CDR2 (germline): DFQATT, SNEGSKA (reference sequence). The V gene end was trimmed by 7 bases and the J gene end by 6 bases; junction bases not matched to a gene: 4. The CDR3 is CSGQGQGNSPLHF. The CDR3 DNA sequence: TGCAGTGGACAGGGACAGGGTAATTCACCCCTCCACTTT.

This clonotype showed up many times. In DNA form, the CDR3 reads TGCGCCAGCAGTGATCGACTAAAAAACACAGATACGCAGTATTTT. As protein: CASSDRLKNTDTQYF. The V gene is TRBV10-2, the J gene TRBJ2-3; D might be TRBD2 (5 bases). The CDR3 spans 15 residues. Trimming shortened V by 3 bases and J by 2 bases, and 12 bases separated the two germline ends. CDR1 is WSHSY and CDR2 is SAAADI in the germline V gene.

In this sample, this clonotype turned up many times. The chain links TRBV19 to TRBJ2-1; 9 bases are shared with TRBD1. The ends lost 6 bases at V and 6 bases at J; junction bases unmatched: 9. The CDR3 has 15 amino acids. Germline CDR1 is LNHDA and CDR2 is SQIVND (reference sequence). CDR3 protein: CASSFRDRESNEQFF. The CDR3 DNA reads as TGTGCCAGTAGCTTCCGGGACAGGGAGTCCAATGAGCAGTTCTTC. Combining the CDR3 with reference TRBV19 and TRBJ2-1 gives the whole variable domain DGGITQSPKYLFRKEGQNVTLSCEQNLNHDAMYWYRQDPGQGLRLIYYSQIVNDFQKGDIAEGYSVSREKKESFPLTVTSAQKNPTAFYLCASSFRDRESNEQFFGPGTRLTVL.

In regard to this clonotype: Given a much more abundant clone one base away, this may be a read error. The V and J genes are TRBV29-1 and TRBJ1-2; D may be TRBD1 (5 bases). Per germline, CDR1 SQVTM and CDR2 ANQGSEA. This CDR3 is 15 amino acids long. The CDR3 DNA sequence: TGCGGCGTCGAGGGGTATGAGAGGGGATTTGAGGGCTACACCTTC. Encoded protein: CGVEGYERGFEGYTF.

This clonotype was detected ten times or more. The V gene is TRBV4-1, the J gene TRBJ1-2; D perhaps matches TRBD1 (6 bases). The germline V and J ends were trimmed by 1 base and 8 bases, with 20 bases remaining between them. This CDR3 is built from 16 residues. CDR1 and CDR2 (germline): MGHRA, YSYEKL. CDR3 sequence reads: CASSQASGGGVGGYTF. CDR3 bases: TGCGCCAGCAGCCAAGCCTCCGGAGGGGGAGTAGGGGGCTACACCTTC.

This clonotype appeared a few times. The CDR3 here is CASSTTYTGTGNNEQFF. CDR3 DNA sequence: TGTGCCAGCAGTACCACTTATACCGGGACAGGGAACAATGAGCAGTTCTTC. The chain is built from TRBV11-3 and TRBJ2-1, with 9 nucleotides matching TRBD1. V trimming: 6 bases; J trimming: 5 bases; junction bases outside the gene matches: 14. The CDR3 is 17 amino acids. The germline V gene encodes CDR1 SGHNT and CDR2 YENEEA. Filled out from reference TRBV11-3 and TRBJ2-1, the complete variable domain reads EAGVVQSPRYKIIEKKQPVAFWCNPISGHNTLYWYLQNLGQGPELLIRYENEEAVDDSQLPKDRFSAERLKGVDSTLKIQPAELGDSAVYLCASSTTYTGTGNNEQFFGPGTRLTVL.

The rearrangement links TRBV20-1 to TRBJ2-7, with D unclear. The CDR3 extends over 12 amino acids. Looked up from germline, CDR1 is DFQATT and CDR2 is SNEGSKA (reference sequence). Trimming left V 0 bases short and J 6 bases short, with 9 bases between. The DNA for the CDR3 is TGCAGTGCTAGAGATGGGTGGGTCGAGCAGTACTTC. It encodes CSARDGWVEQYF.

This clonotype was observed at least ten times. The rearrangement links TRBV7-2 to TRBJ2-7; 8 nucleotides match TRBD1. The CDR3 spans 14 residues. Per germline, CDR1 SGHTA and CDR2 FQGNSA. The trim removed 5 bases at V and 2 bases at J, leaving 5 bases unmatched. The CDR3 DNA sequence: TGTGCCAGCAGCGTCACAGGGGGAGCCTACGAGCAGTACTTC. Its protein is CASSVTGGAYEQYF.

This clonotype was seen repeatedly, ten times or more. The rearrangement uses TRBV7-9 and TRBJ1-2; no definite D call. CDR1 is SEHNR, CDR2 FQNEAQ, per germline (reference sequence). The CDR3 length is 14 residues. Trimming left V 3 bases short and J 2 bases short, with 10 bases between. For the CDR3, the DNA is TGTGCCAGCAGCTTCCGTGAGGAGAACTATGGCTACACCTTC. Translation gives CASSFREENYGYTF.

This clonotype was observed many times. The J gene is TRBJ2-5, the V gene TRBV6-1, with D perhaps TRBD1 or TRBD2 (5 bases each). Germline V CDR1 and CDR2: MNHNS, SASEGT. The CDR3 runs 13 residues. V was trimmed by 6 bases and J by 7 bases, leaving 15 bases between them. CDR3 in amino acids: CASSSLGEWTQYF. The CDR3 DNA reads as TGTGCCAGCAGCTCCTTGGGGGAATGGACCCAGTACTTC.

The table lists this clonotype with many counts. The rearrangement uses TRBV12-3 or TRBV12-4 and TRBJ1-3; D not certain. Between the trimmed V and J ends, which lost 1 base and 8 bases, there was a span of 9 bases. The length of the CDR3 is 13 residues. The CDR3 reads CASSLGPADTIYF. The CDR3 region has the DNA TGTGCCAGCAGTTTAGGCCCCGCGGACACCATATATTTT.

This clonotype came up many times. The chain uses TRBV20-1 and TRBJ1-5, with 8 bases that match TRBD1. Germline CDR1 reads DFQATT; CDR2 reads SNEGSKA (reference sequence). V gave up 1 base and J gave up 1 base; unmatched junction bases: 6. The length of the CDR3 is 16 residues. The chain's CDR3 is CSARARTGLSNQPQHF. CDR3 sequence (DNA): TGCAGTGCTAGAGCTAGGACAGGGTTAAGCAATCAGCCCCAGCATTTT.

This clonotype came up many times. The chain carries TRBV20-1 and TRBJ2-1, with no clear D. V lost 0 bases and J lost 4, with 10 bases in between. The CDR3 extends over 14 amino acids. The germline CDR1 and CDR2 sequences are DFQATT and SNEGSKA (reference sequence). The CDR3 coding sequence is TGCAGTGCTAGAGACAGGATACGATACAATGAGCAGTTCTTC. This sequence encodes CSARDRIRYNEQFF.

This clonotype was counted at least ten times. CDR3 nucleotides: TGTGCCAGCAGCCCTTCACTAGCGGAAGCACCCGGGGAGCTGTTTTTT. This encodes CASSPSLAEAPGELFF. V is TRBV11-3 and J is TRBJ2-2; TRBD2 matches 8 bases. Germline lookup yields CDR1 SGHNT and CDR2 YENEEA. The V and J ends lost 5 bases and 6 bases, in that order; junction bases with no gene match: 11. The CDR3 spans 16 residues.

The sample holds many counts of this clonotype. The chain employs TRBV12-3 or TRBV12-4 and TRBJ2-1; D gene ambiguous. The V end lost 6 bases, the J end lost 3 bases, and 9 bases lay between the germline ends. This CDR3 is built from 13 residues. For the CDR3, the DNA is TGTGCCAGCAGCGTCTTTCGCTACAATGAGCAGTTCTTC. Encoded protein: CASSVFRYNEQFF.

This clonotype was picked up many times. The chain uses TRBV7-9 and TRBJ1-5; maybe TRBD1 (5 bases). The V end was cut by 3 bases, the J end by 14 bases, with 14 bases between. Germline V gene lookup returns CDR1 SEHNR and CDR2 FQNEAQ (reference sequence). The CDR3 loop spans 12 amino acids. The CDR3 here is CASSLTGEKKHF. Written as DNA, the CDR3 is TGTGCCAGCAGCTTGACGGGGGAGAAGAAGCATTTT.